A single sample is the source of the 9 T cell receptor beta chains below, sequenced in a study of T cell repertoires in cytomegalovirus infection (dated by TCRdb to about 2019). These receptors' antigens are unknown. The listed sequencing device is Illumina HiSeq 1500. Using fastp trimming at Q25 and MiXCR clonotype assembly, TCRdb reanalyzed the public sequencing data and kept in-frame beta chains. Rows merge per CDR3 protein into single entries with the most common DNA and genes. The sample has 230,000 or so distinct CDR3 sequences on record, about 40% of them singletons. 55% to 60% of the sample comes from the top ten. The sample's treatment or condition label is to be understood as: in vitro stimulation with specific CMV peptide epitopes to enrich CMV-specific T cells. Sequencing used CD8+ T cells from cultured PBMCs, obtained from culture after CMV antigen stimulation. These receptors were taken from a human donor in good health (CMV status not recorded). Some clones in this sample may be carry-over from other donors' samples.

V is TRBV24-1 and J is TRBJ2-5; weak D call: TRBD1 (6 bases). The germline CDR1 and CDR2 sequences are KGHDR and SFDVKD. The CDR3 sequence is 16 residues long. Trimming left V 3 bases short and J 2 bases short, with 15 bases between. This CDR3 is CATSDPRQAPQETQYF. Written as DNA, the CDR3 is TGTGCCACCAGTGATCCTAGACAGGCGCCGCAAGAGACCCAGTACTTC.

The gene calls are TRBV27 and TRBJ2-3; D assignment may be TRBD1 or TRBD2 (5 bases each). CDR1 is MNHEY, CDR2 SMNVEV, per germline (reference sequence). V was pared by 6 bases and J by 0 bases, with 13 bases between. The CDR3 spans 15 residues. In DNA, the CDR3 is TGTGCCAGCAGGACCGGGACGGTTAGCACAGATACGCAGTATTTT. It codes for CASRTGTVSTDTQYF.

This chain connects TRBV29-1 to TRBJ2-6, with a tentative D call TRBD2 (6 bases). The germline CDR1 and CDR2 sequences are SQVTM and ANQGSEA. CDR3 length equals 16 residues. V was shortened by 5 bases and J by 0 bases, with 14 bases between the two germline ends. In DNA form, the CDR3 reads TGCAGCGTTTCCCGGACGGGAGCCTCTGGGGCCAACGTCCTGACTTTC. Its translation: CSVSRTGASGANVLTF. The full variable domain, in which reference TRBV29-1 and TRBJ2-6 provide the parts outside the CDR3, is SAVISQKPSRDICQRGTSLTIQCQVDSQVTMMFWYRQQPGQSLTLIATANQGSEATYESGFVIDKFPISRPNLTFSTLTVSNMSPEDSSIYLCSVSRTGASGANVLTFGAGSRLTVL.

This chain joins TRBV9 and TRBJ2-1; a weak D match, TRBD2 (5 bases). Trimming left V 0 bases short and J 9 bases short, with 10 bases between. This CDR3 comprises 13 residues. CDR1 and CDR2 (germline): SGDLS, YYNGEE. DNA for the CDR3: TGTGCCAGCAGCGTAGAACTAGGCGGTGAGCAGTTCTTC. Its protein is CASSVELGGEQFF.

This clonotype was counted only a few times. This chain connects TRBV11-2 to TRBJ1-1; unclear D gene. There are 18 residues in the CDR3. V lost 3 bases and J 0 bases, leaving 20 bases between the germline ends. Germline V CDR1 and CDR2: SGHAT, FQNNGV. The CDR3 loop reads CASSFPLAQRPMNTEAFF. The CDR3 DNA sequence: TGTGCCAGCAGCTTCCCCCTTGCACAGCGCCCCATGAACACTGAAGCTTTCTTT. Looking up the rest from reference TRBV11-2 and TRBJ1-1 gives the full variable domain: EAGVAQSPRYKIIEKRQSVAFWCNPISGHATLYWYQQILGQGPKLLIQFQNNGVVDDSQLPKDRFSAERLKGVDSTLKIQPAKLEDSAVYLCASSFPLAQRPMNTEAFFGQGTRLTVV.

The sample holds a few counts of this clonotype. The chain uses TRBV7-7 and TRBJ2-1; 9 bases match TRBD1. The CDR3 sequence is 15 residues long. CDR1 and CDR2 (germline): SSHAT, FNYEAQ (reference sequence). V shed 5 bases and J 2 bases; nucleotides not matched to a gene: 4. The CDR3 is CASSEGTGTYNEQFF. CDR3 DNA sequence: TGTGCCAGCAGCGAGGGGACAGGGACCTACAATGAGCAGTTCTTC.

This clonotype was detected only a few times. The chain combines TRBV7-3 with TRBJ2-7, with D possibly TRBD1 on 7 matching bases. Germline values: CDR1 SGHTA, CDR2 FQGTGA. The V end was cut by 5 bases, the J end by 2 bases, with 19 bases between. This CDR3 region has 16 residues. CDR3 amino acids: CASSPSGGTRAYEQYF. The CDR3 nucleotides read TGTGCCAGCAGCCCATCAGGGGGGACACGCGCCTACGAGCAGTACTTC. Filled out from reference TRBV7-3 and TRBJ2-7, the complete variable domain reads GAGVSQTPSNKVTEKGKYVELRCDPISGHTALYWYRQSLGQGPEFLIYFQGTGAADDSGLPNDRFFAVRPEGSVSTLKIQRTERGDSAVYLCASSPSGGTRAYEQYFGPGTRLTVT.

The rearrangement uses TRBV28 and TRBJ2-1; TRBD2 aligns across 7 bases. Germline assignment: CDR1 MDHEN and CDR2 SYDVKM. After removal of 7 bases from V and 0 bases from J, the junction contained 9 bases not matched to a gene. This CDR3 has 16 residues. The CDR3 loop reads CASNPLAGSSYNEQFF. For the CDR3, the DNA is TGTGCCAGCAACCCTTTAGCGGGTAGCTCCTACAATGAGCAGTTCTTC.

The rearrangement uses TRBV2 and TRBJ2-3; the match to TRBD2 covers 9 bases. The CDR3 length is 19 residues. J gave up 5 bases and V 4 bases, and 19 bases lay outside the gene matches. From germline, CDR1 is SNHLY and CDR2 FYNNEI. As DNA, the CDR3 is TGTGCCAGCAGTGCCAAAACTGGAATGGAGCGGGGGGCCGGAGATACGCAGTATTTT. Protein: CASSAKTGMERGAGDTQYF.